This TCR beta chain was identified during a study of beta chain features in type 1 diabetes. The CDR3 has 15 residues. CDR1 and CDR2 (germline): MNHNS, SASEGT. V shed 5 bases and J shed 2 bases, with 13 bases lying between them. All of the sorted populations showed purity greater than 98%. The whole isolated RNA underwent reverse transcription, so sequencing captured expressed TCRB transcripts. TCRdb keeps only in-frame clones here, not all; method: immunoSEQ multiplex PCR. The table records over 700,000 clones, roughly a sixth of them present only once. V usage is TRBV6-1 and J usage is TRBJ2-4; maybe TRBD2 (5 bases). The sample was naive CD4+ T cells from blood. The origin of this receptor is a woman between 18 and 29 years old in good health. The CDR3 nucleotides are TGTGCCAGCAGTTTTGCTAGCTCCTCCAAAAACATTCAGTACTTC. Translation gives CASSFASSSKNIQYF.